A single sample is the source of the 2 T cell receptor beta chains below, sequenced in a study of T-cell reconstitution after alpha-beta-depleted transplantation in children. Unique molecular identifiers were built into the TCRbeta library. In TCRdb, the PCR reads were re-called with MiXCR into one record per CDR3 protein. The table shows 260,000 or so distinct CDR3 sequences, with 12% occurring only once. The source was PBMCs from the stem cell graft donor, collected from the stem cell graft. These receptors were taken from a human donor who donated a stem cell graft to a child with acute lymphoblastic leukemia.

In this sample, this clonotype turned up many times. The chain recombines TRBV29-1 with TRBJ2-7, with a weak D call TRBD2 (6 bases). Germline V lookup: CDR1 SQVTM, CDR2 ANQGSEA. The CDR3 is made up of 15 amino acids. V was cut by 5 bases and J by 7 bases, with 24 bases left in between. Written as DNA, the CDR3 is TGCAGCGTTCTCCCCGGGACTGGGGGATTGAGGGAGCAGTACTTC. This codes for CSVLPGTGGLREQYF.

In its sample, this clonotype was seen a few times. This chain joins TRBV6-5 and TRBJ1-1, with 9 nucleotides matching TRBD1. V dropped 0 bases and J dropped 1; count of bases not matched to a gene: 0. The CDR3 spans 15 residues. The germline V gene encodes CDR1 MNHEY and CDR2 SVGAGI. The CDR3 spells CASSYSGQGNTEAFF. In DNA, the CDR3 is TGTGCCAGCAGTTACTCGGGACAGGGGAACACTGAAGCTTTCTTT.